Below are 18 T cell receptor beta chains sequenced from a single sample in a study of blood T cell repertoires in COVID-19. Produced via immunoSEQ multiplex PCR; TCRdb's table is partial and in-frame only. The sample holds some 160,000 clones; about four fifths are singletons and the top ten take 6.5%. The sequencing input was peripheral blood. The receptors derive from a man between 65 and 80 years old with active or convalescent COVID-19.

The chain uses TRBV15 and TRBJ1-4; TRBD1 aligns across 11 bases. The V and J ends lost 3 bases and 8 bases, in that order; junction bases with no gene match: 5. Germline V gives CDR1 LNHNV, CDR2 YYDKDF (reference sequence). The CDR3 consists of 15 residues. DNA for the CDR3: TGTGCCACCAGCAGGGACAGGGGGCGAGGGGAAAAACTGTTTTTT. Its protein product is CATSRDRGRGEKLFF.

The chain couples TRBV6-5 to TRBJ1-5, with 8 bases identical to TRBD1. V lost 8 bases and J lost 2; bases outside the gene matches: 8. Germline V gene data show CDR1 as MNHEY and CDR2 as SVGAGI. This CDR3 has 15 residues. CDR3: CASRAGGAGNQPQHF. Here the CDR3 DNA reads TGTGCCAGCCGGGCAGGGGGCGCGGGCAATCAGCCCCAGCATTTT.

The chain carries TRBV12-3 or TRBV12-4 and TRBJ2-3, with D uncertain. V lost 3 bases and J lost 2, with 6 bases in between. The CDR3 totals 13 residues. CDR3 coding DNA: TGTGCCAGCAGTTTGTCACTCACAGATACGCAGTATTTT. This sequence encodes CASSLSLTDTQYF.

This clone was counted only a few times. The J gene is TRBJ2-7, the V gene TRBV7-6, with 7 bases identical to TRBD1. Germline CDR1 reads SGHVS; CDR2 reads FNYEAQ. This CDR3 contains 13 residues. With 5 bases clipped from V and 2 bases from J, the junction kept 3 bases outside the gene matches. The CDR3 protein is CASSRQGPYEQYF. Here the CDR3 DNA reads TGTGCCAGCAGCCGACAGGGACCCTACGAGCAGTACTTC.

There are a few counts of this clone. The CDR3: CASSRPPRDRDRANTEAFF. CDR3 sequence (DNA): TGTGCCAGCAGTCGCCCCCCTCGGGACAGGGATCGGGCGAACACTGAAGCTTTCTTT. The chain recombines TRBV6-6 with TRBJ1-1, with 9 bases aligning to TRBD1. The CDR3 covers 19 residues. Germline assignment: CDR1 MNHNY and CDR2 SVGAGI (reference sequence). V lost 5 bases and J lost 1; bases outside the gene matches: 17.

This chain links TRBV2 with TRBJ2-2; TRBD2 matches at 9 bases. This CDR3 is built from 16 residues. V trimming: 2 bases; J trimming: 6 bases; junction bases outside the gene matches: 7. The V gene's germline CDR1 is SNHLY and CDR2 FYNNEI. The chain's CDR3 is CASSERSLAGSGELFF. CDR3 nucleotide sequence: TGTGCCAGCAGTGAAAGAAGTCTAGCGGGGTCCGGGGAGCTGTTTTTT.

This clone was counted only a few times. The chain links TRBV19 to TRBJ1-2; D is perhaps TRBD1 (6 bases). Germline V lookup: CDR1 LNHDA, CDR2 SQIVND (reference sequence). V gave up 2 bases and J gave up 5 bases, with 15 bases separating them. The CDR3 spans 15 residues. The CDR3 protein is CASSISGTSNYGYTF. DNA for the CDR3: TGTGCCAGTAGTATATCAGGGACATCGAATTATGGCTACACCTTC.

This clone has just one count. This chain connects TRBV28 to TRBJ1-2; D remains ambiguous. Germline lookup yields CDR1 MDHEN and CDR2 SYDVKM. Between the trimmed V and J ends, which lost 4 bases and 6 bases, there was a span of 18 bases. The CDR3 is 15 amino acids. Here the CDR3 DNA reads TGTGCCAGCAGTTCCGGTACCCCAGTGAGCGATGGCTACACCTTC. This sequence encodes CASSSGTPVSDGYTF.

This chain links TRBV6-5 with TRBJ1-5; D is possibly TRBD1 (6 bases). Germline CDR1 is MNHEY and CDR2 is SVGAGI. V lost 0 bases and J 4 bases, leaving 10 bases between the germline ends. The CDR3 runs 15 residues. The CDR3 DNA follows: TGTGCCAGCAGTTACTCTTCAGGGGCAAATCAGCCCCAGCATTTT. Protein: CASSYSSGANQPQHF.

This clone has just one count. The rearrangement joins TRBV13 to TRBJ1-3; no clear D. V lost 2 bases, J lost 3 bases, and 5 bases lay in between. This CDR3 has 13 residues. The V gene's germline CDR1 is PRHDT and CDR2 FYEKMQ (reference sequence). In DNA form, the CDR3 reads TGTGCCAGCAGCTTAAATTATGGAAACACCATATATTTT. Amino acid sequence: CASSLNYGNTIYF.

The chain carries TRBV5-4 and TRBJ2-6; perhaps TRBD1 as D (6 bases). Deletions cut 7 bases from V and 0 bases from J, with 17 bases between. Germline V gene sequence: CDR1 SGHNT, CDR2 YYREEE (reference sequence). The CDR3 totals 17 residues. CDR3 in amino acids: CASLMDSVNSGANVLTF. In DNA form, the CDR3 reads TGTGCCAGCCTTATGGACAGCGTCAACTCTGGGGCCAACGTCCTGACTTTC.

The chain has TRBV6-2 or TRBV6-3 and TRBJ1-1; D may be TRBD1 (5 bases). The germline CDR1 and CDR2 sequences are MNHEY and SVGEGT. The CDR3 sequence is 14 residues long. The ends were cut back, 6 bases at V and 7 bases at J, with 18 bases in the middle. The CDR3 loop reads CASSDSLAPLEAFF. In DNA form, the CDR3 reads TGTGCCAGCAGCGACAGTTTGGCCCCTCTTGAAGCTTTCTTT.

This chain connects TRBV20-1 to TRBJ2-1, with TRBD2 matching over 9 bases. V shed 3 bases and J 4 bases; nucleotides not matched to a gene: 7. The germline CDR1 and CDR2 sequences are DFQATT and SNEGSKA (reference sequence). The CDR3 consists of 15 residues. CDR3 in amino acids: CSASGLARPYNEQFF. Here the CDR3 DNA reads TGCAGTGCTAGTGGACTAGCGAGACCTTACAATGAGCAGTTCTTC.

This chain links TRBV10-3 with TRBJ2-5; TRBD2 matches at 9 bases. The germline V gene has CDR1 ENHRY and CDR2 SYGVKD. The CDR3 has 15 amino acids. The J segment lost 7 bases and the V segment lost 7 bases, leaving 13 bases of the junction unmatched. This CDR3 is CAITSQRGEGGTQYF. DNA for the CDR3: TGTGCCATCACCTCCCAGCGGGGGGAGGGCGGGACCCAGTACTTC.

The chain recombines TRBV11-2 with TRBJ1-1; D perhaps matches TRBD1 (5 bases). The V gene lost 5 bases and the J gene lost 2 bases, with 15 bases spanning the gap. This CDR3 is 15 amino acids long. Germline loops: CDR1 SGHAT, CDR2 FQNNGV. The CDR3 sequence is CASSRAYRPNTEAFF. In DNA form, the CDR3 reads TGTGCCAGCAGCAGGGCCTACAGGCCCAACACTGAAGCTTTCTTT. Full variable domain (rest looked up from reference TRBV11-2 and TRBJ1-1): EAGVAQSPRYKIIEKRQSVAFWCNPISGHATLYWYQQILGQGPKLLIQFQNNGVVDDSQLPKDRFSAERLKGVDSTLKIQPAKLEDSAVYLCASSRAYRPNTEAFFGQGTRLTVV.

This chain uses TRBV25-1 with TRBJ2-3; D not certain. The V and J ends lost 7 bases and 0 bases respectively, with 14 bases between them. The CDR3 spans 15 residues. CDR1 and CDR2 from the germline V gene are MGHDK and SYGVNS. CDR3 sequence (DNA): TGTGCCAGCAAATCCTCTAGAACTAGCACAGATACGCAGTATTTT. Translated: CASKSSRTSTDTQYF.

The rearrangement uses TRBV7-2 and TRBJ2-3; perhaps TRBD2 as D (5 bases). Between the trimmed V and J ends, which lost 5 bases and 1 base, there was a span of 16 bases. This CDR3 has 16 amino acids. Germline V gene sequence: CDR1 SGHTA, CDR2 FQGNSA. CDR3 DNA sequence: TGTGCCAGCAGCCGGTATGGAGGTGCCGGCACAGATACGCAGTATTTT. Translation gives CASSRYGGAGTDTQYF.

This clone turned up a few times. The V and J genes are TRBV6-1 and TRBJ1-5; D unclear. Germline CDR1 MNHNS, CDR2 SASEGT. The CDR3 loop spans 17 amino acids. V shed 2 bases and J shed 6 bases, with 20 bases lying between them. This chain's CDR3 is CASSERWSGTLGQPQHF. The DNA for the CDR3 is TGTGCCAGCAGTGAAAGATGGAGCGGAACCCTGGGTCAGCCCCAGCATTTT.